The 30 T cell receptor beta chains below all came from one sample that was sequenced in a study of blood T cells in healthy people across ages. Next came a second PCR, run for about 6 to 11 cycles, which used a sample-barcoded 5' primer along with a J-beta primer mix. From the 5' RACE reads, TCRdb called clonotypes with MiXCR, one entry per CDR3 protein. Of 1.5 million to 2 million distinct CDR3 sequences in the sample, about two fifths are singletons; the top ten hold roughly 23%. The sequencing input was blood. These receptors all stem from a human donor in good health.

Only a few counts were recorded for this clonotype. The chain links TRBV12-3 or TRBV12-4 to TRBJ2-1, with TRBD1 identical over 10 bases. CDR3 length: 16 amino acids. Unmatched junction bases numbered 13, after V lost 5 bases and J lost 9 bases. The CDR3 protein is CASSPRQGTGVPEQFF. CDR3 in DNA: TGTGCCAGCAGTCCCCGACAGGGGACAGGGGTACCTGAGCAGTTCTTC.

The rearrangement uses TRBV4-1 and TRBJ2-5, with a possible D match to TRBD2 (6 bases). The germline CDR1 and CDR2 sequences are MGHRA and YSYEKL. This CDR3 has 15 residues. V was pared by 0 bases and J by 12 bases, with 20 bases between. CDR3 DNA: TGCGCCAGCAGCCAAGACGGGGGACCCTATTCCTCTAAGTACTTC. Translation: CASSQDGGPYSSKYF.

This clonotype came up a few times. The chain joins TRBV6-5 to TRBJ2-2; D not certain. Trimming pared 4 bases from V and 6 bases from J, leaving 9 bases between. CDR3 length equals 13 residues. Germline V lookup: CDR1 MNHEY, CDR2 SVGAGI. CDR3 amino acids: CASSSMNSGELFF. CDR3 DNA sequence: TGTGCCAGCAGTTCCATGAATTCCGGGGAGCTGTTTTTT.

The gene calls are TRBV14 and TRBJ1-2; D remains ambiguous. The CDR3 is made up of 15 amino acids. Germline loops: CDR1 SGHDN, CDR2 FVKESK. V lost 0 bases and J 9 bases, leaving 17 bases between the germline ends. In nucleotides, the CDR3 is TGTGCCAGCAGCCAAGATCCCGGCCAGTATAACCGCTACACCTTC. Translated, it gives CASSQDPGQYNRYTF.

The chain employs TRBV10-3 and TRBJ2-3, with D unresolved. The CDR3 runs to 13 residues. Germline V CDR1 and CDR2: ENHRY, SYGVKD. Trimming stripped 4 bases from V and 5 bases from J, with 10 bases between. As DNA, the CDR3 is TGTGCCATCAGTGGAGGACCGGGAGATACGCAGTATTTT. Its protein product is CAISGGPGDTQYF.

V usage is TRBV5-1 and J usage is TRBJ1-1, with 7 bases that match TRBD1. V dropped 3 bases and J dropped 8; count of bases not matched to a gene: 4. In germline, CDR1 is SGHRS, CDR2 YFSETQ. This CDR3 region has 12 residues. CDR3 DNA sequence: TGCGCCAGCAGCTCGTTGACAGGGGAAGCTTTCTTT. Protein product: CASSSLTGEAFF.

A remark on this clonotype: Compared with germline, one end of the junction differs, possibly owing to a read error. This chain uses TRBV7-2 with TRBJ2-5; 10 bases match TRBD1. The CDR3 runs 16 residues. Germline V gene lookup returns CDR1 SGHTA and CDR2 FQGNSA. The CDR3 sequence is CVSSLFWGQGHETQYF. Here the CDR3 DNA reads TGTGTCAGCAGCTTATTTTGGGGACAGGGGCACGAGACCCAGTACTTC.

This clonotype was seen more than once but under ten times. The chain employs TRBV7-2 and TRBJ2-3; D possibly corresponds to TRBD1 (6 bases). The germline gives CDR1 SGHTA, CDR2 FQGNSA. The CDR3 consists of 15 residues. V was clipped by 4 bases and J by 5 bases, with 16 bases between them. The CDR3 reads CASSSQTGVLDTQYF. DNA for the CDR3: TGTGCCAGCAGCTCCCAGACAGGAGTTCTAGATACGCAGTATTTT. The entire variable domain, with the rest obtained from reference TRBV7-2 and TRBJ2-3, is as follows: GAGVSQSPSNKVTEKGKDVELRCDPISGHTALYWYRQSLGQGLEFLIYFQGNSAPDKSGLPSDRFSAERTGGSVSTLTIQRTQQEDSAVYLCASSSQTGVLDTQYFGPGTRLTVL.

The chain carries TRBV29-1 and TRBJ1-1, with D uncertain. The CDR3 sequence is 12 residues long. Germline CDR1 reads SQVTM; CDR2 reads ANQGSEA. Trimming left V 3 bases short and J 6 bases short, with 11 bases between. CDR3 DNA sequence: TGCAGCGTTGAGGATGAGGGTCCTGAAGCTTTCTTT. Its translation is CSVEDEGPEAFF.

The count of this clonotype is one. In DNA form, the CDR3 reads TGTGCCAGCAGGGGAGGAGGGGCGCAAGCTAACTATGGCTACACCTTC. Translating gives CASRGGGAQANYGYTF. V gene TRBV6-6 combines with J gene TRBJ1-2; perhaps TRBD1 as D (5 bases). Trimming took 6 bases from V and 0 from J, leaving 17 bases between them. Germline CDR1 reads MNHNY; CDR2 reads SVGAGI (reference sequence). This CDR3 contains 16 residues.

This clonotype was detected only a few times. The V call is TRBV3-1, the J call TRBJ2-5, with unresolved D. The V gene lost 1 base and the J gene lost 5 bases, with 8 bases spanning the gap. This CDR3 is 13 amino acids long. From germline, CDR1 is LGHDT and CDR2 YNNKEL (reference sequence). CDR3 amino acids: CASSQALGETQYF. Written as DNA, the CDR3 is TGTGCCAGCAGCCAAGCCCTTGGGGAGACCCAGTACTTC.

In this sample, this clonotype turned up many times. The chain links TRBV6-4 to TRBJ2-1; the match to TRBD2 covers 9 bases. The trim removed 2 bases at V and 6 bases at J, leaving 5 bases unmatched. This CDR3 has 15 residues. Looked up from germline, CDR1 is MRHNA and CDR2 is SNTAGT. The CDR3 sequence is CASSDGGGGSNEQFF. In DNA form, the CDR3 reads TGTGCCAGCAGTGACGGCGGGGGGGGATCCAATGAGCAGTTCTTC.

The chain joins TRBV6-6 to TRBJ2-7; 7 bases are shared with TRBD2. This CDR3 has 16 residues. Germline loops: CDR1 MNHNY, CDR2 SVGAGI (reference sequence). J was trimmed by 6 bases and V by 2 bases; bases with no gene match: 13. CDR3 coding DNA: TGTGCCAGCAGTTACCTTAACCGGGACTACGGATTCGAGCAGTACTTC. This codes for CASSYLNRDYGFEQYF.

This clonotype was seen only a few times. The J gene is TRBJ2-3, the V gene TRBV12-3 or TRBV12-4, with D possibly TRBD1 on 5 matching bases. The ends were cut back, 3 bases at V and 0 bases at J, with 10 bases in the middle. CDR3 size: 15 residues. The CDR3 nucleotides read TGTGCCAGCAGTTTTAGACAGACTAGCACAGATACGCAGTATTTT. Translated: CASSFRQTSTDTQYF.

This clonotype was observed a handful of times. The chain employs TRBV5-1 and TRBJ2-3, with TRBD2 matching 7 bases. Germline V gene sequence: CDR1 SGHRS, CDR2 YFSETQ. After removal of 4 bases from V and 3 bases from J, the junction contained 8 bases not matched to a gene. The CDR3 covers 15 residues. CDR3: CASSPGLVQTDTQYF. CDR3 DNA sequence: TGCGCCAGCAGCCCCGGACTAGTCCAGACAGATACGCAGTATTTT. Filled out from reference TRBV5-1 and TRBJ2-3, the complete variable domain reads KAGVTQTPRYLIKTRGQQVTLSCSPISGHRSVSWYQQTPGQGLQFLFEYFSETQRNKGNFPGRFSGRQFSNSRSEMNVSTLELGDSALYLCASSPGLVQTDTQYFGPGTRLTVL.

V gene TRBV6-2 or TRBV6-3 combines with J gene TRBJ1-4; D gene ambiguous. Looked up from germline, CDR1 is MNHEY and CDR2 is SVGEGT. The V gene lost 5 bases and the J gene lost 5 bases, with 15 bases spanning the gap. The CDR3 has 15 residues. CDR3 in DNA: TGTGCCAGCAGTCAGCAGACCAGACGAAATGAAAAACTGTTTTTT. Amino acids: CASSQQTRRNEKLFF.

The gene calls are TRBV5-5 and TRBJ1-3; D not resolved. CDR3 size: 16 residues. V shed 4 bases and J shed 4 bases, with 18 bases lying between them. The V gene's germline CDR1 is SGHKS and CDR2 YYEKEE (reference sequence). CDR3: CASSQPGKIFGNTIYF. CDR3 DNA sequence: TGTGCCAGCAGCCAACCGGGGAAAATATTCGGAAACACCATATATTTT.

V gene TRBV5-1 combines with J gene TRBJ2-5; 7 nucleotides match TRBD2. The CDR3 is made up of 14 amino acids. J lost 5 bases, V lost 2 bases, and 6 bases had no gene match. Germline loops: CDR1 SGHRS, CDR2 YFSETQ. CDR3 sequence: CASSLSRGWETQYF. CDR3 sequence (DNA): TGCGCCAGCAGCTTATCGCGGGGGTGGGAGACCCAGTACTTC.

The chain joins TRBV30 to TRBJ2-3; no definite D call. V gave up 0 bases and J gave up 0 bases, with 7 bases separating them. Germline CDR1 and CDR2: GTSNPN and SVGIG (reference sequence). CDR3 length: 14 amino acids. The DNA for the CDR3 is TGTGCCTGGAGTGTGGGCATAAGCACAGATACGCAGTATTTT. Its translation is CAWSVGISTDTQYF.

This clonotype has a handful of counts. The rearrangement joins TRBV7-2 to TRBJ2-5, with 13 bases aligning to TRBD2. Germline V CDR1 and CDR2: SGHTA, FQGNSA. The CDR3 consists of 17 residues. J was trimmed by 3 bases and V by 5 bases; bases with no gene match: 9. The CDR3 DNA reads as TGTGCCAGCAGCCCTGGACTAGCGGGGGATCCGAAAGAGACCCAGTACTTC. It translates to CASSPGLAGDPKETQYF.

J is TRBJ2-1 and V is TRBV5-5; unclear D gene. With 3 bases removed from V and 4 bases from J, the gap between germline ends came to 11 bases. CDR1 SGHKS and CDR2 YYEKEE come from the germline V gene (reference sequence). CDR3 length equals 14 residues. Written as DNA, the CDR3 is TGTGCCAGCAGCTGGGAAGACATGTACAATGAGCAGTTCTTC. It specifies CASSWEDMYNEQFF.

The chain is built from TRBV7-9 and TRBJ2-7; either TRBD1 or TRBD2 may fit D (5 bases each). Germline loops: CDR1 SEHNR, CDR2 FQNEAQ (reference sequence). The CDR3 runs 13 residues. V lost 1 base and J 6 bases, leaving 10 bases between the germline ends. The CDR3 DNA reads TGTGCCAGCAGCTTAGGAGGGGCCATCGAGCAGTACTTC. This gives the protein CASSLGGAIEQYF.

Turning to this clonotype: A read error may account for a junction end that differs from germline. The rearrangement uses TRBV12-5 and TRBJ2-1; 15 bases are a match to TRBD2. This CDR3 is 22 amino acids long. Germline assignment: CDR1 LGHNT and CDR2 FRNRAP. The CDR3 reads CASGLYKRGLAGGPIPYNEQFF. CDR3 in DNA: TGTGCTAGCGGTTTGTATAAACGAGGACTAGCGGGGGGGCCTATCCCATACAATGAGCAGTTCTTC.

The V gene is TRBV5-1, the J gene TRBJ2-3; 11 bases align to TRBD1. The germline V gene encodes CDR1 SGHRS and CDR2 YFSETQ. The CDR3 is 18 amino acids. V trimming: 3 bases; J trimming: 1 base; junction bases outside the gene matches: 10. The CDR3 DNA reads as TGCGCCAGCAGCTACGGACAGGGGGCGTATTCGGGCACAGATACGCAGTATTTT. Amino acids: CASSYGQGAYSGTDTQYF.

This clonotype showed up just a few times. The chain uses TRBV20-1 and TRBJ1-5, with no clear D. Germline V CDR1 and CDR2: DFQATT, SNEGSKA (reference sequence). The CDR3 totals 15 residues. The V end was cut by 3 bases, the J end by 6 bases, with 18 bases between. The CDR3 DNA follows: TGCAGTGCTAGCCCGGAGAGGCGGTGGAGTCAGCCCCAGCATTTT. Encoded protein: CSASPERRWSQPQHF.

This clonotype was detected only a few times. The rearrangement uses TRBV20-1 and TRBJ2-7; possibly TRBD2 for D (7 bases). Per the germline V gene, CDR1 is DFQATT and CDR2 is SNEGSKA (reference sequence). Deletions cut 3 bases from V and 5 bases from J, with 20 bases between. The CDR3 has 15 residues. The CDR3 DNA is TGCAGTGCTAGTAACCCGGCGGGGGCTCACAACGAGCAGTACTTC. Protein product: CSASNPAGAHNEQYF.

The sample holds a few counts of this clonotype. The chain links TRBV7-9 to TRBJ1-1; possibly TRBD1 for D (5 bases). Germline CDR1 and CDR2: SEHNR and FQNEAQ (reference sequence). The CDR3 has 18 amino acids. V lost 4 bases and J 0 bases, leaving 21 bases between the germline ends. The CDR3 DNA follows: TGTGCCAGCAGCTCTCTCCGGGACGTAAGTACCATGAACACTGAAGCTTTCTTT. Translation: CASSSLRDVSTMNTEAFF.

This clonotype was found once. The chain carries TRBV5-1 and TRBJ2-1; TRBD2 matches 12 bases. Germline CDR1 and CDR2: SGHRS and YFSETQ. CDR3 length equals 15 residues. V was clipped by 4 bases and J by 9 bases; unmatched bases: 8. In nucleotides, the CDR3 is TGCGCCAGCAGCAAAGGACTAGCGGGGCGGGGTGAGCAGTTCTTC. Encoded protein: CASSKGLAGRGEQFF.

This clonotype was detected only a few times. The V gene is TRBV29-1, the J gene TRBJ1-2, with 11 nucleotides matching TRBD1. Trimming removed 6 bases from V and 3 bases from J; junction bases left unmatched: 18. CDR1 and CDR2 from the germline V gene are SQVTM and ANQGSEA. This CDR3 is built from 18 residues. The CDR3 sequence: CSVAYLGTGGYGDYGYTF. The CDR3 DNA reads TGCAGCGTGGCCTATCTGGGGACAGGGGGGTACGGTGACTATGGCTACACCTTC.

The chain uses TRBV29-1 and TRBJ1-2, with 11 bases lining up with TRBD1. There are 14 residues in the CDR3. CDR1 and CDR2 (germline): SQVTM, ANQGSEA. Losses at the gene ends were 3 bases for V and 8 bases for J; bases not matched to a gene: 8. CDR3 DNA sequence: TGCAGCGTTGATCTGGGACAGGGGGGCTCCGGCTACACCTTC. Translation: CSVDLGQGGSGYTF.